This record covers a single T cell receptor beta chain. Its antigen is unknown. It has no much larger one-base neighbor in the sample; base qualities were not kept. In total, just over 650 healthy bone marrow donors made up the cohort. All cohort members were sampled while nominally healthy, although unrecorded immune exposures were likely present. The donor tested CMV seropositive, placing the donor among the roughly 300 seropositive members of the cohort. A peripheral blood sample was provided by each donor, and peripheral blood mononuclear cells were used for TCR beta sequencing. The Qiagen DNeasy Blood Extraction Kit was used to extract genomic DNA from the blood cell samples. This entry belongs to a study of cytomegalovirus exposure and HLA in healthy donors (dated by TCRdb to 2015 to 2018). For the wider study: According to an earlier analysis of a few hundred of the donors, some 170 million T cells yielded roughly 110 million unique TCR beta sequences and around 280 Gb of sequence data. Roughly 300 gigabases of sequencing data and 70 million to 100 million unique TCR sequences were included in an early release covering about 700 HLA-typed donors. The genetic ancestry cluster associated with self-reported Caucasian donors included 70% to 85% of the approximately 400 genotyped donors. The study aimed to test whether cataloging public T cell receptors could reveal signatures of past pathogen exposure. The study used immunosequencing to profile the T cell repertoires of 600 to 850 subjects and linked those repertoires to cytomegalovirus serostatus. Besides the first cohort of hundreds of subjects, a separate validation cohort made up of 120 different subjects was used. The study combined high-throughput TCR immunosequencing, statistical association of individual TCRs with disease status, and machine learning to predict cytomegalovirus infection status. A later analysis re-analyzed previously published TCR beta repertoires from about 600 donors and added high-resolution HLA genotyping to study TCR occurrence patterns. The later analysis used no new phenotypic data to find candidate immune exposures, relying instead on TCR beta sequences and their occurrence across donors. An earlier analysis of about 600 of the donors used high-throughput TCR beta sequencing to judge whether each TCR beta V gene segment behaved as functional or pseudogenic. Alongside the repertoire data, information on donor age, sex, ethnicity and CMV serostatus was compiled. A later genetic analysis used genome-wide SNP genotypes for about 60% of the roughly 670 donors, treating that subset as a discovery cohort. All discovery cohort repertoires had been generated using a single sequencing platform. Both class I and class II loci were covered by HLA typing, at four-digit resolution. The number of donors typed differed by locus, with about 620-630 for A, B, C, DRB1 and DQB1, around 500 for DQA1, 600 to 610 for DPA1, and some 440 for DPB1. Several DR-DQ haplotypes were handled as single units for association and clustering because linkage in the cohort was strong. Across under 500 genotyped donors of the cohort, an average of about 240,000 unique TCR beta nucleotide sequences per donor were sequenced, and approximately 17% of those sequences were non-productive. Broader findings and caveats from the paper: The cohort was sequenced for TCR beta chains only, and without alpha or paired-chain data the features that could be detected were limited. The authors suggested that the approach could potentially be generalized to other disease states and immunological phenotypes. In a later analysis, TCR association rates were found to vary across HLA loci, with the most associated TCRs seen for DRB1 alleles and the fewest for HLA-C alleles. A cluster of highly shared sequence variants was judged likely to be a technical artifact of the sequencing pipeline. Linkage disequilibrium might explain the correlated functional status among segregating V segments, but an unknown experimental factor could not be excluded. For the cohort, immune exposure information was limited to CMV serostatus. An association between a missense DCLRE1C variant and V-gene and J-gene trimming of TCR beta chains was found in a later genetic analysis and replicated in an independent cohort. Strong co-occurrence of HLA alleles, especially DR and DQ, made assigning TCR associations to individual alleles difficult. In an earlier analysis of more than 450 of the donors, most TCR beta V segments were observed in productive rearrangements about 87% or about 30% of the time, broadly matching IMGT annotations. In a later analysis, most CMV-associated TCR beta chains were found to appear HLA-restricted, with HLA associations seemingly driven largely by CMV exposure. Because counts were too low, about 18 rarely observed V segments, including chromosome 9 orphons, were excluded from the earlier analysis of several hundred of the donors. A few of the identified cytomegalovirus-associated TCR beta chains were confirmed in vitro to be specific for cytomegalovirus antigens. Sequencing depth was assumed to be roughly uniform across donors in the presence/absence analyses, though that assumption may not hold. Most TCR sequences were observed very rarely across donors, whereas some public TCRs were present in many individuals. Some IMGT-functional V segments, including TRBV6-2 and TRBV6-3, could not be told apart with the 87-base-pair reads, so those segments were excluded. In both the original and validation cohorts, the classifier was reported to diagnose cytomegalovirus status with high specificity and sensitivity. In a later genetic analysis, fewer N-insertions in productive TCRs were reported among donors in an Asian-associated ancestry cluster than the roughly 710-donor mean. The study gave a list of some 150 TCR beta chains associated with cytomegalovirus. Because some donors lacked HLA typing at each locus, the association tests relied only on the typed subset. A further reported finding was that TCR beta sequences accurately predicted the HLA-A and HLA-B alleles for most subjects in the first cohort. According to a later analysis, parvovirus B19, influenza, CMV and Epstein-Barr virus appeared linked to several top co-occurrence clusters. A later analysis found that HLA-associated TCR beta chains were more clonally expanded and had lower generation probabilities than equally common non-associated chains. Specific HLA alleles were associated with about 17,000 TCR beta sequences at a false discovery rate of 0.05 in a later analysis.

V drops 2 bases and J drops 2 bases, leaving 7 bases in between. Inclusive of the bounding cysteine and phenylalanine, the CDR3 is 13 residues long. Only CDR3 DNA remains: 39 bases, in frame from the first base. Per the germline V gene, SGHTA is the CDR1 and FQGNSA is the CDR2. Libraries were made using the immunoSEQ multiplex PCR assay. For the multiplex PCR, a mixture combining 60 forward primers for TCR Vbeta segments and 13 reverse primers for TCR Jbeta segments was used. The CDR3 region of rearranged TCR beta genes was amplified from genomic DNA by a multiplex PCR assay. The Illumina HiSeq System was used to sequence the amplified TCR beta libraries as 87-base-pair reads. Per the authors' processing: In a later analysis, some 80 million unique TCR beta chains were counted across the approximately 640 repertoires, and roughly 10 million of these chains were shared by at least two donors. To remove PCR and sequencing errors, raw reads were error-corrected and collapsed into unique sequences using a nearest-neighbor algorithm that merged closely related sequences. CDR3 sequences were aligned to IMGT reference sequences to assign V, D and J gene segments. Each retained sequence needed at least a six-nucleotide match to both a V gene segment and a J gene segment. Rearrangements were classified as productive when the CDR3 lacked stop codons and remained in frame with V and J, and all other rearrangements were classified as non-productive. Following IMGT convention, CDR3 was defined as the stretch from the second conserved V-encoded cysteine up to the conserved J-encoded phenylalanine. The earlier analysis of about 640 of the donors excluded any sequence lacking an unambiguous match to a single V gene segment. An earlier analysis of some 500 of the donors classified V segments as functional when productive rearrangements were above 56.7% and as segregating when the standard deviation between donors was above 5%. A statistical classification framework was developed to diagnose cytomegalovirus status using the catalog of TCR beta chain sequences. V and J gene assignment, in a later analysis, came from comparing TCR nucleotide sequences with IMGT/GENE-DB human TR gene sequences. The TCRdist pipeline was used in a later analysis to assign CDR3 sequences and most-parsimonious VDJ recombination scenarios. A later analysis defined each TCR beta chain by its CDR3 amino acid sequence plus V-gene family, and excluded reads lacking a unique V-gene family. As a way to deal with suspected cross-contamination and a sequencing artifact, a later analysis dropped 450 to 600 nucleotide sequences that were highly shared and had low generation probability. In a later analysis, a clonal expansion index was calculated for each public chain from normalized within-repertoire ranks of inferred template counts. In a later analysis, generation probabilities were computed with a VDJ recombination model fitted to out-of-frame rearrangements, and the resulting probabilities were checked against IGoR. Hypergeometric tests were used in a later analysis to score TCR-TCR, TCR-HLA and TCR-CMV co-occurrence, with a repertoire-size bias correction applied to the TCR pairs. A later analysis estimated false discovery rates by permuting HLA or CMV assignments 20 times. In a later analysis, co-occurring TCRs were grouped using DBSCAN, and TCRdist sequence similarity was added for clustering within HLA-allele-positive subsets. For co-occurrence clustering, repertoires with fewer than 30,000 or more than 120,000 public chains were excluded, along with a handful of repertoires with anomalous nucleotide sharing. TCRdb's version of the immuneACCESS table is confined to in-frame rearrangements and falls short of the full clone set. An unresolved V gene accounts for under half of the shortfall where checked; the remainder is of unknown origin. V and J calls and clone size are as listed in that table; D and trimming were resolved from the DNA. The table for this sample lists about 99,000 clones; roughly 80% of them were counted only once. Of the sample, roughly 4% is held by the ten largest clones.

The specimen sequenced was PBMCs. Recombination connected TRBV7-2 to TRBJ2-7, with the D gene not clear enough to name. This TCR was recovered from a middle-aged man in good health and CMV-seropositive. The CDR3 has the sequence CASSLTVTYEQYF. The base sequence is TGTGCCAGCAGCTTAACGGTCACCTACGAGCAGTACTTC.